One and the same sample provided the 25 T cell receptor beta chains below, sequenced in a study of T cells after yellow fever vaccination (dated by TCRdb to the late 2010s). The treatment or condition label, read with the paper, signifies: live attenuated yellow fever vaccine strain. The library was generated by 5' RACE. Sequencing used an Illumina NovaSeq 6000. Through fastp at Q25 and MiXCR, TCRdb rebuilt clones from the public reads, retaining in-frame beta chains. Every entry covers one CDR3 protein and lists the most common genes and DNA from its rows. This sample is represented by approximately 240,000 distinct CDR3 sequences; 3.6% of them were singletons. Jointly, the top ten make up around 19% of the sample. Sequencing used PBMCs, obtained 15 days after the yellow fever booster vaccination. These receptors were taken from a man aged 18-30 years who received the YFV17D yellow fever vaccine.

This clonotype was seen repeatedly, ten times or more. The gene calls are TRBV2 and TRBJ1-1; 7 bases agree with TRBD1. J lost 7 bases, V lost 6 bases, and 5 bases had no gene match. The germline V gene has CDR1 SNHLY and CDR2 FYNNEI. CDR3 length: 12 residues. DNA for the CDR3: TGTGCCAGCAGGGGGGACAGTCATGAAGCTTTCTTT. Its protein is CASRGDSHEAFF.

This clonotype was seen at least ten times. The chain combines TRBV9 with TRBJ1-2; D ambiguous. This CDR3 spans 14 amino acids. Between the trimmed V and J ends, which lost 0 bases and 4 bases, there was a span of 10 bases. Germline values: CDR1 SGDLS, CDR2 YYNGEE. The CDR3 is CASSVERGAYGYTF. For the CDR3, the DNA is TGTGCCAGCAGCGTAGAACGGGGAGCCTATGGCTACACCTTC.

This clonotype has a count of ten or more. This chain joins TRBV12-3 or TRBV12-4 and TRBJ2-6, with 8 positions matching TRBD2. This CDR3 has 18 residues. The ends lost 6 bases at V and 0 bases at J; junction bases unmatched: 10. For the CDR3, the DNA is TGTGCCAGCAGCCCGGGACTAGGAAGAAGCTCTGGGGCCAACGTCCTGACTTTC. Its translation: CASSPGLGRSSGANVLTF.

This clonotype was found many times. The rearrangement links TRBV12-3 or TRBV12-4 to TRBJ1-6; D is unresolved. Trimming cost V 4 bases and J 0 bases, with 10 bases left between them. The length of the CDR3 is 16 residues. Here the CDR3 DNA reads TGTGCCAGCAGTTCCGGCGGATTCTCCTATAATTCACCCCTCCACTTT. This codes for CASSSGGFSYNSPLHF.

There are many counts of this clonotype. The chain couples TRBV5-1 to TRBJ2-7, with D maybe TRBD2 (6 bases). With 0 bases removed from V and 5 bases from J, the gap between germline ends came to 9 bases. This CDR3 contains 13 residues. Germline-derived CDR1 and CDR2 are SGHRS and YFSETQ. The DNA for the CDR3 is TGCGCCAGCAGCTTGGGACTAGATAACGAGCAGTACGTC. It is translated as CASSLGLDNEQYV.

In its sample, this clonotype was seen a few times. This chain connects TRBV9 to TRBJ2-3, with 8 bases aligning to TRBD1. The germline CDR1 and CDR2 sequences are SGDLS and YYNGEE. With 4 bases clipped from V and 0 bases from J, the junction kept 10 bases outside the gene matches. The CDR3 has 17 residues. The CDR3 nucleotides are TGTGCCAGCAGCCCCCGGGGGACAGGCGATAGCACAGATACGCAGTATTTT. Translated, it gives CASSPRGTGDSTDTQYF.

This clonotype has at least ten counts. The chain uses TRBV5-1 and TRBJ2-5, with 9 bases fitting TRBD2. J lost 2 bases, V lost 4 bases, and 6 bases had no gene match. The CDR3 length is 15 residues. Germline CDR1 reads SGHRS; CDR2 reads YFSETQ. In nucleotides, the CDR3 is TGCGCCAGCAGCGTGACTAGCGGAATTCAAGAGACCCAGTACTTC. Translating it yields CASSVTSGIQETQYF. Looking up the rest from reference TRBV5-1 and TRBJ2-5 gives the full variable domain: KAGVTQTPRYLIKTRGQQVTLSCSPISGHRSVSWYQQTPGQGLQFLFEYFSETQRNKGNFPGRFSGRQFSNSRSEMNVSTLELGDSALYLCASSVTSGIQETQYFGPGTRLLVL.

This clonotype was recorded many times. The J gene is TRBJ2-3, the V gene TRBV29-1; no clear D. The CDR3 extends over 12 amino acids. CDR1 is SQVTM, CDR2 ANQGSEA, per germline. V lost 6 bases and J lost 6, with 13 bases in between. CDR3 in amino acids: CSVDPYFDTQYF. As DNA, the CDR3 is TGCAGCGTGGATCCTTACTTCGATACGCAGTATTTT.

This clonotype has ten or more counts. CDR3 protein: CASSLGLAKLSETQYF. DNA of the CDR3: TGTGCCAGTAGTCTCGGACTAGCGAAGTTATCGGAGACCCAGTACTTC. This chain connects TRBV19 to TRBJ2-5; the match to TRBD2 covers 9 bases. The V segment lost 5 bases and the J segment 5 bases; nucleotides outside the gene matches: 12. The CDR3 consists of 16 residues. The germline V gene has CDR1 LNHDA and CDR2 SQIVND (reference sequence).

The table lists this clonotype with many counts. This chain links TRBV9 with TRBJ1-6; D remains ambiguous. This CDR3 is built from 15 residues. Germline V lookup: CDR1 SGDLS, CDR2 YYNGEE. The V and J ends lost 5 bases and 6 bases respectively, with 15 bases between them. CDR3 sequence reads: CASREMEGGNSPLHF. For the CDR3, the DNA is TGTGCCAGCAGGGAAATGGAGGGAGGTAATTCACCCCTCCACTTT. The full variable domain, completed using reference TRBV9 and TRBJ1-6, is DSGVTQTPKHLITATGQRVTLRCSPRSGDLSVYWYQQSLDQGLQFLIQYYNGEERAKGNILERFSAQQFPDLHSELNLSSLELGDSALYFCASREMEGGNSPLHFGNGTRLTVT.

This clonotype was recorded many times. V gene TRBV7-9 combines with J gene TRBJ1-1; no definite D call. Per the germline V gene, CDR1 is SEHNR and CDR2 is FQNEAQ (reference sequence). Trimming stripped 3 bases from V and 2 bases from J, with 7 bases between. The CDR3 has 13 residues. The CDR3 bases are TGTGCCAGCAGCTTCGACACCAACACTGAAGCTTTCTTT. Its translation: CASSFDTNTEAFF.

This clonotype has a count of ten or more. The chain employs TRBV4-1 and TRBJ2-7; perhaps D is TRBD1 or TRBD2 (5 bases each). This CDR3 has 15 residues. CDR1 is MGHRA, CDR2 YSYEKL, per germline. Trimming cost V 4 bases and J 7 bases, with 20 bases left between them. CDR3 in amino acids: CASSLDNTGPLEQYF. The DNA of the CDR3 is TGCGCCAGCAGCCTCGACAACACGGGGCCCTTGGAGCAGTACTTC.

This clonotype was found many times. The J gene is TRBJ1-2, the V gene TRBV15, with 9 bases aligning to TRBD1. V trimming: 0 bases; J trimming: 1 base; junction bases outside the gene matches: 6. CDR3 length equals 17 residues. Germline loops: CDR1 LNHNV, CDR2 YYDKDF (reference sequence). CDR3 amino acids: CATSRDLGQGLNYGYTF. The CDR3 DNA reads TGTGCCACCAGCAGAGATCTGGGACAGGGACTTAACTATGGCTACACCTTC.

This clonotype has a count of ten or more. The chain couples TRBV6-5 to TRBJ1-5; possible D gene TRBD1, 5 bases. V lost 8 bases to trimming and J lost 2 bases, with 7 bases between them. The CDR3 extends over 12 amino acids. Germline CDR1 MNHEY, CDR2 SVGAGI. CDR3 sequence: CASQGGNQPQHF. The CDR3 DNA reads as TGTGCCAGCCAGGGTGGCAATCAGCCCCAGCATTTT.

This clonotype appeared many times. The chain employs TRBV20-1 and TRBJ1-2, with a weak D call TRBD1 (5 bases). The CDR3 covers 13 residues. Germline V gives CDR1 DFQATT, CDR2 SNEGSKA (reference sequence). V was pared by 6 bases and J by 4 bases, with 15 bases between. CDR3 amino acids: CSAVGGGTYGYTF. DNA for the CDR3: TGCAGTGCCGTGGGGGGGGGAACCTATGGCTACACCTTC.

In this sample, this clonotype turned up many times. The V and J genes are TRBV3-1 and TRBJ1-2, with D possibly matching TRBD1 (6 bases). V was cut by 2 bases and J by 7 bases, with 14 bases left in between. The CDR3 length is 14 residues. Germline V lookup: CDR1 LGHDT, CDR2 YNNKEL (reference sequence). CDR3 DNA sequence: TGTGCCAGCAGCCAATCGGAAGGGGGAAGTGGCTACACCTTC. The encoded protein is CASSQSEGGSGYTF.

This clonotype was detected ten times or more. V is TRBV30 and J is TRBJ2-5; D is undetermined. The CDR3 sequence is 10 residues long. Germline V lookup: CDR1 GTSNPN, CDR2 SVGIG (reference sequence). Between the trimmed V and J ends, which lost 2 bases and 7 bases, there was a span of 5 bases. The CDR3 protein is CAWSKGTQYF. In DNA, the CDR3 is TGTGCCTGGAGTAAGGGGACCCAGTACTTC.

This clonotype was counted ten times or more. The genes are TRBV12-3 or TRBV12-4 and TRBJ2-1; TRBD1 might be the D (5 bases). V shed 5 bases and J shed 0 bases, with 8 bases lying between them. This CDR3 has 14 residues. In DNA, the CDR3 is TGTGCCAGCAGTCGGACAAGCTCCTACAATGAGCAGTTCTTC. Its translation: CASSRTSSYNEQFF.

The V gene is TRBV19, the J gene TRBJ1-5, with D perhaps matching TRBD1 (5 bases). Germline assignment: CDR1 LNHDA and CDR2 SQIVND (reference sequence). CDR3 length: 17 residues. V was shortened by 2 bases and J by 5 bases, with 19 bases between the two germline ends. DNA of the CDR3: TGTGCCAGTAGTATAATTACATCGCCAGGGCGGTATCAGCCCCAGCATTTT. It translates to CASSIITSPGRYQPQHF.

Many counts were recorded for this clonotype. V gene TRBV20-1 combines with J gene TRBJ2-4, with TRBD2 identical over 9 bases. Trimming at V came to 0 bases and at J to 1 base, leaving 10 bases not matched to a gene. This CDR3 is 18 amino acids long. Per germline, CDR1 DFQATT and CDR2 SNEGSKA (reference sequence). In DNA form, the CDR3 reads TGCAGTGCTAGAGATACAGTCCGGGCGGGAGGGGCCAAAAACATTCAGTACTTC. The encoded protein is CSARDTVRAGGAKNIQYF.

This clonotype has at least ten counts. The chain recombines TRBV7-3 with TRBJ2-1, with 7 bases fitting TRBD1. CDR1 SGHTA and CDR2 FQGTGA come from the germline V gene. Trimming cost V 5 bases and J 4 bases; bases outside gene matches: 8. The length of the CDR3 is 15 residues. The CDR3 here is CASSRDRDGYNEQFF. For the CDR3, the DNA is TGTGCCAGCAGCCGTGACAGGGATGGTTACAATGAGCAGTTCTTC.

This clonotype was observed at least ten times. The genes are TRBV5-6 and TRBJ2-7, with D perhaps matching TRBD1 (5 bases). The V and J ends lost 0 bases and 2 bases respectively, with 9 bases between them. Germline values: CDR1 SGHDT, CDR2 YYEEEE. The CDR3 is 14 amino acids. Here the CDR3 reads CASSLGQPPYEQYV. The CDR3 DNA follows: TGTGCCAGCAGCTTGGGACAGCCTCCCTACGAGCAGTACGTC.

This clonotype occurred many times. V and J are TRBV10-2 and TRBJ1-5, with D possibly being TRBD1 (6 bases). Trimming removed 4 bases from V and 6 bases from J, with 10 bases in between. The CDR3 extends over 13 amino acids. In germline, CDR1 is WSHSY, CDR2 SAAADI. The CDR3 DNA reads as TGCGCCAGCAGTGTTAACAGGGTTCAGCCCCAGCATTTT. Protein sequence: CASSVNRVQPQHF.

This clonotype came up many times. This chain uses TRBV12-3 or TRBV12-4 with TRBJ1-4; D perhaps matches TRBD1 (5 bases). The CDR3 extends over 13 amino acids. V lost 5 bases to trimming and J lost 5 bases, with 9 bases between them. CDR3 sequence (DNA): TGTGCCAGCAGTGGACACAGAAATGAAAAACTGTTTTTT. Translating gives CASSGHRNEKLFF.

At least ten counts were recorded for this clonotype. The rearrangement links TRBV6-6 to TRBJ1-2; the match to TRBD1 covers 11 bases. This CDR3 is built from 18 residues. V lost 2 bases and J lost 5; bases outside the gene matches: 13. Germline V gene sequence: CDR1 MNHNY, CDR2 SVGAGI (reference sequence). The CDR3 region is CASSYPPGQGARGYGYTF. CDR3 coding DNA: TGTGCCAGCAGTTACCCTCCCGGACAGGGGGCCCGGGGGTATGGCTACACCTTC.